The 29 T cell receptor beta chains presented below share a single source sample, sequenced in a study of PD-1 blockade in classical Hodgkin lymphoma. The data were produced by immunoSEQ multiplex PCR, yet TCRdb's version contains in-frame clones alone and is incomplete. The sample lists around 32,000 clones; around 89% were seen once. Described time point: newly diagnosed, previously untreated cHL patient sample. Thawed PBMCs underwent magnetic negative selection to yield purified CD4+ T cells. Sequencing input: CD4+ T cells from blood. The source is a human donor with classical Hodgkin lymphoma.

This chain uses TRBV21-1 with TRBJ2-1; whether TRBD2, the table's D call, matches the DNA was not checked. TRBV21-1 is a listed pseudogene. This CDR3 comprises 13 residues. The CDR3 loop is CASPWSGYNEQFF. The CDR3 DNA reads as TGTGCCAGCCCGTGGTCGGGGTACAATGAGCAGTTCTTC.

V gene TRBV7-8 combines with J gene TRBJ1-3; D gene unclear. The CDR3 totals 13 residues. The germline V gene encodes CDR1 SGHVS and CDR2 FQNEAQ. Trimming removed 1 base at V and 4 bases at J, with 5 bases between. In DNA, the CDR3 is TGTGCCAGCAGCTTAGGAGAAGGAAACACCATATATTTT. The encoded protein is CASSLGEGNTIYF.

This clone was recorded only once. This chain connects TRBV5-1 to TRBJ1-4, with 8 bases lining up with TRBD1. Unmatched junction bases numbered 2, after V lost 2 bases and J lost 8 bases. Germline CDR1 SGHRS, CDR2 YFSETQ. The CDR3 sequence is 13 residues long. The CDR3 nucleotides read TGCGCCAGCAGCTTCGGACAGGGAGAAAAACTGTTTTTT. Translation: CASSFGQGEKLFF.

V and J are TRBV10-3 and TRBJ2-3; 8 bases match TRBD2. The V segment lost 7 bases and the J segment 0 bases; nucleotides outside the gene matches: 9. This CDR3 spans 16 amino acids. In germline, CDR1 is ENHRY, CDR2 SYGVKD. In DNA, the CDR3 is TGTGCCATCACCTCGAGTCCTAGCGGGAGCACAGATACGCAGTATTTT. It yields the protein CAITSSPSGSTDTQYF.

This clone was seen more than once but under ten times. The chain joins TRBV29-1 to TRBJ2-3; D may be TRBD2 (5 bases). The CDR3 extends over 13 amino acids. The germline V and J ends were trimmed by 4 bases and 6 bases, with 14 bases remaining between them. Per germline, CDR1 SQVTM and CDR2 ANQGSEA. The CDR3 nucleotides read TGCAGCGTTGTAACCCCTAGCTTGGATACGCAGTATTTT. Amino acids: CSVVTPSLDTQYF.

The chain employs TRBV10-2 and TRBJ1-1, with D uncertain. The CDR3 spans 13 residues. The germline gives CDR1 WSHSY, CDR2 SAAADI. Trimming took 4 bases from V and 1 from J, leaving 7 bases between them. The CDR3 DNA sequence: TGCGCCAGCAGTGTCCAGACGAACACTGAAGCTTTCTTT. Translation: CASSVQTNTEAFF.

The rearrangement links TRBV5-5 to TRBJ2-7; D gene unclear. CDR3 size: 13 residues. Germline V gene data show CDR1 as SGHKS and CDR2 as YYEKEE (reference sequence). Trimming took off 4 bases at V and 3 bases at J, with 11 bases between the two ends. The CDR3, as DNA: TGTGCCAGCAGCCGTGGGCCTCTCTACGAGCAGTACTTC. As protein: CASSRGPLYEQYF. Filled out from reference TRBV5-5 and TRBJ2-7, the complete variable domain reads DAGVTQSPTHLIKTRGQQVTLRCSPISGHKSVSWYQQVLGQGPQFIFQYYEKEERGRGNFPDRFSARQFPNYSSELNVNALLLGDSALYLCASSRGPLYEQYFGPGTRLTVT.

The chain links TRBV6-5 to TRBJ1-2; 10 nucleotides agree with TRBD1. Germline V CDR1 and CDR2: MNHEY, SVGAGI. The V and J ends lost 5 bases and 7 bases, in that order; junction bases with no gene match: 4. This CDR3 spans 13 amino acids. As DNA, the CDR3 is TGTGCCAGCAGTGACGACAGGGGGCTTGGCTACACCTTC. It encodes CASSDDRGLGYTF.

This clone was recorded once. The chain joins TRBV7-2 to TRBJ2-7; weak D call: TRBD1 (5 bases). Germline-derived CDR1 and CDR2 are SGHTA and FQGNSA. V was trimmed by 7 bases and J by 3 bases, leaving 19 bases between them. The CDR3 totals 15 residues. CDR3 DNA sequence: TGTGCCAGCACCCCCTTCAGGCCAGGGAACTACGAGCAGTACGTC. It is translated as CASTPFRPGNYEQYV.

This clone was detected only a few times. The J gene is TRBJ2-1, the V gene TRBV29-1; the D is unclear. Germline CDR1 and CDR2: SQVTM and ANQGSEA. The CDR3 sequence is 10 residues long. Trimming removed 7 bases from V and 7 bases from J, with 8 bases in between. CDR3 bases: TGCAGCGGGCAGGTGAATGAGCAGTTCTTC. This gives the protein CSGQVNEQFF.

The chain uses TRBV11-2 and TRBJ2-7; maybe TRBD1 (6 bases). This CDR3 contains 13 residues. In germline, CDR1 is SGHAT, CDR2 FQNNGV. V was trimmed by 0 bases and J by 6 bases, leaving 9 bases between them. The CDR3 protein is CASSLESGVEQYF. The CDR3 nucleotides are TGTGCCAGCAGCTTAGAGTCAGGGGTCGAGCAGTACTTC.

The V and J genes are TRBV15 and TRBJ1-1; 8 bases align to TRBD1. J gave up 5 bases and V 2 bases, and 7 bases lay outside the gene matches. Per the germline V gene, CDR1 is LNHNV and CDR2 is YYDKDF (reference sequence). The length of the CDR3 is 15 residues. The CDR3 DNA reads as TGTGCCACCAGCAGACCCCACAGGGGGGGAACTGAAGCTTTCTTT. Amino acids: CATSRPHRGGTEAFF.

This clone came up a few times. This chain uses TRBV5-6 with TRBJ1-1, with TRBD1 matching over 7 bases. Germline CDR1 reads SGHDT; CDR2 reads YYEEEE. The CDR3 is 15 residues long. V shed 3 bases, J shed 11 bases, and the junction held 16 bases outside the gene matches. CDR3 bases: TGTGCCAGCAGCTCGGACCCGACAGGGAGTTCCTCTGCTTTCTTT. The encoded protein is CASSSDPTGSSSAFF.

The chain recombines TRBV30 with TRBJ1-1; D gene uncertain. Per germline, CDR1 GTSNPN and CDR2 SVGIG (reference sequence). The CDR3 contains 13 residues. The V gene lost 4 bases and the J gene lost 4 bases, with 13 bases spanning the gap. As DNA, the CDR3 is TGTGCCTGGATTGTACGTGGCATCACTGAAGCTTTCTTT. The encoded protein is CAWIVRGITEAFF.

The chain has TRBV27 and TRBJ1-4; 9 bases agree with TRBD1. In germline, CDR1 is MNHEY, CDR2 SMNVEV (reference sequence). V was clipped by 6 bases and J by 6 bases; unmatched bases: 14. The CDR3 length is 17 residues. The CDR3 nucleotides read TGTGCCAGCAGCCGGTTGGGACAGGGAGTCCGGTATGAAAAACTGTTTTTT. Translating it yields CASSRLGQGVRYEKLFF.

The V call is TRBV28, the J call TRBJ2-2; D perhaps matches TRBD1 (6 bases). The CDR3 is made up of 14 amino acids. The V end was cut by 5 bases, the J end by 8 bases, with 15 bases between. Germline assignment: CDR1 MDHEN and CDR2 SYDVKM. CDR3 in amino acids: CASSNSMGAGELFF. The CDR3 DNA reads as TGTGCCAGCAGTAACTCCATGGGGGCAGGGGAGCTGTTTTTT.

This clone was observed once. The chain links TRBV11-3 to TRBJ2-1, with TRBD2 matching over 8 bases. Germline V gene lookup returns CDR1 SGHNT and CDR2 YENEEA. The CDR3 loop spans 14 amino acids. The junction had 6 bases not matched to a gene; V was cut back by 2 bases and J by 9 bases. CDR3 sequence (DNA): TGTGCCAGCAGCTTAAGGGAGCGGGAGCTTGAGCAGTTCTTC. Its translation: CASSLRERELEQFF.

This clone appeared once. For the CDR3, the DNA is TGTGCCAGCAGCTTAGCGGCAGCAGATACGCAGTATTTT. It encodes CASSLAAADTQYF. The chain joins TRBV7-9 to TRBJ2-3; no reliable D call. Germline assignment: CDR1 SEHNR and CDR2 FQNEAQ (reference sequence). V lost 0 bases and J lost 4, with 5 bases in between. CDR3 length: 13 residues.

The chain employs TRBV5-4 and TRBJ1-5; 9 bases match TRBD1. The CDR3 is made up of 15 amino acids. Germline assignment: CDR1 SGHNT and CDR2 YYREEE (reference sequence). The V segment lost 5 bases and the J segment 7 bases; nucleotides outside the gene matches: 10. Here the CDR3 reads CASRITGTGNQPQHF. In DNA, the CDR3 is TGTGCCAGCAGAATTACCGGGACAGGGAACCAGCCCCAGCATTTT.

V gene TRBV5-1 combines with J gene TRBJ2-5; D is ambiguous. The germline gives CDR1 SGHRS, CDR2 YFSETQ. Trimming cost V 0 bases and J 11 bases, with 17 bases left between them. This CDR3 is 14 amino acids long. This CDR3 reads CASSLESPPAQQYF. The CDR3 DNA sequence: TGCGCCAGCAGCTTGGAAAGCCCTCCGGCTCAGCAGTACTTC.

This clone appeared a single time. V and J are TRBV27 and TRBJ2-7; the match to TRBD2 covers 9 bases. The CDR3 extends over 14 amino acids. The germline gives CDR1 MNHEY, CDR2 SMNVEV (reference sequence). Losses at the gene ends were 6 bases for V and 1 base for J; bases not matched to a gene: 4. CDR3 nucleotides: TGTGCCAGCAGGGATAGCGGGAGATCCTACGAGCAGTACTTC. Its protein product is CASRDSGRSYEQYF.

The genes are TRBV6-1 and TRBJ2-2, with TRBD2 as a possible D gene (6 bases). CDR3 length: 13 residues. The germline V gene encodes CDR1 MNHNS and CDR2 SASEGT. The V end lost 8 bases, the J end lost 5 bases, and 12 bases lay between the germline ends. Written as DNA, the CDR3 is TGTGCCAGCGGGGGGATCCCGACCGGGGAGCTGTTTTTT. Translating it yields CASGGIPTGELFF.

V usage is TRBV9 and J usage is TRBJ2-2; D is possibly TRBD2 (5 bases). The CDR3 is made up of 16 amino acids. V lost 5 bases, J lost 0 bases, and 14 bases lay in between. The germline CDR1 and CDR2 sequences are SGDLS and YYNGEE. DNA of the CDR3: TGTGCCAGCAGTCCAGCGGCCTACACGAACACCGGGGAGCTGTTTTTT. Translated, it gives CASSPAAYTNTGELFF.

This clone has only one observation. The chain couples TRBV11-2 to TRBJ2-7, with 7 bases aligning to TRBD2. This CDR3 comprises 11 residues. The ends lost 4 bases at V and 6 bases at J; junction bases unmatched: 0. Germline V gives CDR1 SGHAT, CDR2 FQNNGV. CDR3 bases: TGTGCCAGCAGCTGGGAGGGCGAGCAGTACTTC. Translation: CASSWEGEQYF.

This chain connects TRBV18 to TRBJ2-1, with D unclear. Trimming removed 5 bases at V and 5 bases at J, with 13 bases between. The CDR3 totals 14 residues. Germline values: CDR1 KGHSH, CDR2 LQKENI. This chain's CDR3 is CASSWAKQNNEQFF. CDR3 in DNA: TGTGCCAGCTCATGGGCCAAGCAGAACAATGAGCAGTTCTTC. Using reference TRBV18 and TRBJ2-1 for the parts outside the CDR3, the full variable domain is NAGVMQNPRHLVRRRGQEARLRCSPMKGHSHVYWYRQLPEEGLKFMVYLQKENIIDESGMPKERFSAEFPKEGPSILRIQQVVRGDSAAYFCASSWAKQNNEQFFGPGTRLTVL.

The chain employs TRBV9 and TRBJ2-1, with 10 bases fitting TRBD1. The V gene end was trimmed by 3 bases and the J gene end by 8 bases; junction bases not matched to a gene: 11. The CDR3 has 16 residues. The germline CDR1 and CDR2 sequences are SGDLS and YYNGEE. The CDR3 here is CASSAGTGVRWDEQFF. DNA of the CDR3: TGTGCCAGCAGCGCCGGGACAGGGGTACGGTGGGATGAGCAGTTCTTC.

This chain uses TRBV19 with TRBJ2-1, with 7 bases matching TRBD1. This CDR3 region has 13 residues. The germline V gene has CDR1 LNHDA and CDR2 SQIVND (reference sequence). With V trimmed by 5 bases and J by 8 bases, 6 bases remained unmatched. For the CDR3, the DNA is TGTGCCAGTAGTTACAGGGGAGTGGATGAGCAGTTCTTC. Translating gives CASSYRGVDEQFF. Filled out from reference TRBV19 and TRBJ2-1, the complete variable domain reads DGGITQSPKYLFRKEGQNVTLSCEQNLNHDAMYWYRQDPGQGLRLIYYSQIVNDFQKGDIAEGYSVSREKKESFPLTVTSAQKNPTAFYLCASSYRGVDEQFFGPGTRLTVL.

CDR3 sequence: CASSLGLAETQYF. In DNA form, the CDR3 reads TGTGCCAGCAGTCTAGGACTAGCCGAGACCCAGTACTTC. This chain connects TRBV2 to TRBJ2-5; the match to TRBD2 covers 8 bases. The trim removed 5 bases at V and 5 bases at J, leaving 4 bases unmatched. Looked up from germline, CDR1 is SNHLY and CDR2 is FYNNEI. The CDR3 contains 13 residues.

This clone was detected only once. The V and J genes are TRBV11-3 and TRBJ1-1; D gene uncertain. The CDR3 contains 13 residues. Germline V lookup: CDR1 SGHNT, CDR2 YENEEA. Trimming cost V 1 base and J 5 bases, with 8 bases left between them. CDR3 loop: CASSLGVRTEAFF. CDR3 DNA: TGTGCCAGCAGCTTAGGGGTTCGGACTGAAGCTTTCTTT.